The rows below give T cell receptor beta chains drawn from one sample of a study of shared clonotypes between healthy human individuals. Sequencing was performed with immunoSEQ multiplex PCR; in TCRdb, only in-frame clones are kept and a portion is missing. In the table there are 2 million to 2.5 million clones, more than 90% of which are singletons. The sequenced sample consisted of naive CD4+ T cells sorted from blood. Receptors were obtained from a man younger than 35 in good health. CDR3s include the opening cysteine and the closing phenylalanine or tryptophan. The order of the fields is J gene, clone size, V gene, D gene, CDR3 protein, CDR3 DNA. The D gene is left open where the match is weak. Clone size is given for some rows only: seen once, a few or many times, or a class if the clone is expanded.

j_call: TRBJ2-7
clone_size: -
v_call: TRBV27
d_call: -
cdr3_aa: CASSATTGPEQYF
cdr3_nt: TGTGCCAGCAGTGCTACTACAGGGCCCGAGCAGTACTTC

j_call: TRBJ2-3
clone_size: -
v_call: TRBV25-1
d_call: TRBD1
cdr3_aa: CASSFNRGRGTDTQYF
cdr3_nt: TGTGCCAGCAGTTTTAACAGGGGTCGGGGCACAGATACGCAGTATTTT

j_call: TRBJ1-1
clone_size: -
v_call: TRBV10-2
d_call: -
cdr3_aa: CASSEISGRNTEAFF
cdr3_nt: TGCGCCAGCAGTGAGATCTCAGGTCGGAACACTGAAGCTTTCTTT

j_call: TRBJ2-5
clone_size: -
v_call: TRBV30
d_call: -
cdr3_aa: CAWTSEETQYF
cdr3_nt: TGTGCCTGGACTAGTGAAGAGACCCAGTACTTC

j_call: TRBJ2-3
clone_size: -
v_call: TRBV29-1
d_call: TRBD2
cdr3_aa: CSAKPSLAGTDTQYF
cdr3_nt: TGCAGCGCCAAACCGTCCCTAGCGGGCACAGATACGCAGTATTTT

j_call: TRBJ1-3
clone_size: -
v_call: TRBV7-9
d_call: -
cdr3_aa: CASSLDRSGNTIYF
cdr3_nt: TGTGCCAGCAGCTTGGATCGCTCTGGAAACACCATATATTTT

j_call: TRBJ2-5
clone_size: -
v_call: TRBV10-3
d_call: -
cdr3_aa: CAISESRGAQETQYF
cdr3_nt: TGTGCCATCAGTGAGTCGAGGGGAGCCCAAGAGACCCAGTACTTC

j_call: TRBJ2-7
clone_size: -
v_call: TRBV6-1
d_call: TRBD1
cdr3_aa: CASSGVGTGTYEQYF
cdr3_nt: TGTGCCAGCAGTGGGGTGGGGACAGGCACCTACGAGCAGTACTTC

j_call: TRBJ2-1
clone_size: -
v_call: TRBV5-4
d_call: TRBD2
cdr3_aa: CASSLLAGANNEQFF
cdr3_nt: TGTGCCAGCAGCTTACTAGCGGGAGCGAACAATGAGCAGTTCTTC

j_call: TRBJ2-7
clone_size: once
v_call: TRBV7-2
d_call: -
cdr3_aa: CASSLEEGFEQYF
cdr3_nt: TGTGCCAGCAGCTTAGAGGAGGGGTTCGAGCAGTACTTC

j_call: TRBJ1-2
clone_size: -
v_call: TRBV10-3
d_call: TRBD1
cdr3_aa: CAISESRQGESGYTF
cdr3_nt: TGTGCCATCAGTGAGTCGCGACAGGGGGAGTCTGGCTACACCTTC

j_call: TRBJ1-5
clone_size: -
v_call: TRBV28
d_call: TRBD1
cdr3_aa: CASSPTGTENQPQHF
cdr3_nt: TGTGCCAGCAGTCCAACCGGGACAGAGAATCAGCCCCAGCATTTT

j_call: TRBJ2-5
clone_size: -
v_call: TRBV18
d_call: TRBD2
cdr3_aa: CASSPTTAGETQYF
cdr3_nt: TGTGCCAGCTCACCGACGACAGCGGGGGAGACCCAGTACTTC

j_call: TRBJ2-3
clone_size: -
v_call: TRBV30
d_call: -
cdr3_aa: CAYYPSTDTQYF
cdr3_nt: TGTGCCTATTACCCTAGCACAGATACGCAGTATTTT

j_call: TRBJ1-5
clone_size: -
v_call: TRBV6-5
d_call: -
cdr3_aa: CASSNWGARQPQHF
cdr3_nt: TGTGCCAGCAGTAACTGGGGGGCGCGTCAGCCCCAGCATTTT

j_call: TRBJ1-1
clone_size: -
v_call: TRBV19
d_call: -
cdr3_aa: CASISSWGGKAFF
cdr3_nt: TGTGCCAGTATTTCAAGCTGGGGTGGGAAAGCTTTCTTT

j_call: TRBJ1-2
clone_size: -
v_call: TRBV5-1
d_call: -
cdr3_aa: CASSLSFGYNYGYTF
cdr3_nt: TGCGCCAGCAGCTTAAGTTTCGGGTATAACTATGGCTACACCTTC

j_call: TRBJ1-1
clone_size: -
v_call: TRBV5-4
d_call: TRBD1
cdr3_aa: CASSVTGGTEAFF
cdr3_nt: TGTGCCAGCAGCGTTACAGGGGGCACTGAAGCTTTCTTT